Each of the 21 T cell receptor beta chains below was sequenced from the same sample in a study of blood T cell repertoires in COVID-19. Here immunoSEQ multiplex PCR was the method, and the copy in TCRdb shows in-frame clones only, minus some. The repertoire holds 85,000 to 130,000 clones, with approximately 91% as singletons. The sample consisted of peripheral blood. The receptor source for this set is a man in his fifties or sixties with acute or convalescent COVID-19.

This chain links TRBV28 with TRBJ2-5, with a possible D match to TRBD1 (6 bases). V lost 4 bases to trimming and J lost 2 bases, with 14 bases between them. Looked up from germline, CDR1 is MDHEN and CDR2 is SYDVKM. This CDR3 comprises 15 residues. CDR3 sequence (DNA): TGTGCCAGCAGTTGGGGGCGGAGGCCACAAGAGACCCAGTACTTC. The encoded protein is CASSWGRRPQETQYF.

V is TRBV27 and J is TRBJ2-1; 13 bases agree with TRBD2. The CDR3 is made up of 20 amino acids. Germline CDR1 MNHEY, CDR2 SMNVEV (reference sequence). V dropped 2 bases and J dropped 5; count of bases not matched to a gene: 15. The CDR3 DNA follows: TGTGCCAGCAGTTTAATCGGAACTAGCGGGAGGGTAGGACTACACAATGAGCAGTTCTTC. This codes for CASSLIGTSGRVGLHNEQFF.

This clone was seen once. The genes are TRBV23-1 and TRBJ2-7, with D hard to call. TRBV23-1 is identified as an open reading frame with a role that is uncertain. V gave up 3 bases and J gave up 0 bases, with 15 bases separating them. The CDR3 covers 16 residues. CDR3 sequence reads: CASSHTEGFPSYEQYF. CDR3 nucleotide sequence: TGCGCCAGCAGTCATACAGAAGGTTTCCCCTCCTACGAGCAGTACTTC.

The V and J genes are TRBV28 and TRBJ1-2; TRBD1 matches 7 bases. V trimming: 2 bases; J trimming: 6 bases; junction bases outside the gene matches: 9. The CDR3 totals 15 residues. The germline V gene has CDR1 MDHEN and CDR2 SYDVKM. DNA of the CDR3: TGTGCCAGCAGTTTAGGCGGCAGGGGACAGAATGGCTACACCTTC. This encodes CASSLGGRGQNGYTF.

This rearrangement joins TRBV19 to TRBJ1-1; 9 nucleotides match TRBD1. The germline V gene encodes CDR1 LNHDA and CDR2 SQIVND (reference sequence). V trimming: 6 bases; J trimming: 3 bases; junction bases outside the gene matches: 2. The CDR3 is 13 amino acids. The DNA of the CDR3 is TGTGCCAGTAGCCGGACAGGGGACACTGAAGCTTTCTTT. Protein sequence: CASSRTGDTEAFF. Together with reference TRBV19 and TRBJ1-1, the CDR3 gives the full variable domain: DGGITQSPKYLFRKEGQNVTLSCEQNLNHDAMYWYRQDPGQGLRLIYYSQIVNDFQKGDIAEGYSVSREKKESFPLTVTSAQKNPTAFYLCASSRTGDTEAFFGQGTRLTVV.

This chain joins TRBV3-1 (or the pseudogene TRBV3-2) and TRBJ1-1, with a weak D call TRBD1 (5 bases). The CDR3 totals 11 residues. Trimming shortened V by 1 base and J by 11 bases, and 8 bases separated the two germline ends. Germline CDR1 LGHDT, CDR2 YNNKEL (reference sequence). CDR3 residues: CASSQAGGAFF. The CDR3 DNA follows: TGTGCCAGCAGCCAAGCGGGGGGGGCTTTCTTT.

The chain employs TRBV5-4 and TRBJ2-7; TRBD1 aligns across 9 bases. V dropped 6 bases and J dropped 6; count of bases not matched to a gene: 13. From germline, CDR1 is SGHNT and CDR2 YYREEE (reference sequence). The CDR3 consists of 15 residues. The CDR3 reads CASTSPGQGSGEQYF. The CDR3 nucleotides are TGTGCCAGCACCTCCCCGGGACAGGGATCTGGCGAGCAGTACTTC.

The V gene is TRBV28, the J gene TRBJ1-1; 7 bases are shared with TRBD1. This CDR3 comprises 11 residues. Trimming took 5 bases from V and 9 from J; bases not matched to a gene: 3. Germline V gene lookup returns CDR1 MDHEN and CDR2 SYDVKM. The CDR3: CASSRDSQAFF. For the CDR3, the DNA is TGTGCCAGCAGTCGGGACAGCCAAGCTTTCTTT.

This rearrangement joins TRBV11-3 to TRBJ1-6; TRBD1 might be the D (5 bases). Trimming took 5 bases from V and 7 from J, leaving 18 bases between them. Germline CDR1 is SGHNT and CDR2 is YENEEA. This CDR3 is built from 16 residues. The CDR3 DNA reads TGTGCCAGCAGCATGTCGGGCGTCGGGGGGAATTCACCCCTCCACTTT. This sequence encodes CASSMSGVGGNSPLHF.

This rearrangement joins TRBV7-2 to TRBJ2-7, with D perhaps matching TRBD2 (6 bases). CDR1 and CDR2 from the germline V gene are SGHTA and FQGNSA. Between the trimmed V and J ends, which lost 3 bases and 2 bases, there was a span of 11 bases. The CDR3 is 14 residues long. CDR3: CASSFSGGPYEQYF. In DNA, the CDR3 is TGTGCCAGCAGCTTTTCCGGGGGACCCTACGAGCAGTACTTC.

The chain links TRBV12-5 to TRBJ1-1; D possibly corresponds to TRBD1 (5 bases). CDR1 is LGHNT and CDR2 is FRNRAP in the germline V gene. The CDR3 sequence is 22 residues long. Trimming removed 1 base from V and 1 base from J, with 31 bases in between. This CDR3 is CASGLAQGLHPGGSNSNTEAFF. The CDR3, as DNA: TGTGCTAGTGGTTTGGCTCAAGGACTCCATCCCGGGGGTTCCAATTCGAACACTGAAGCTTTCTTT.

This chain links TRBV11-3 with TRBJ1-1; 7 bases are shared with TRBD1. Germline V gene data show CDR1 as SGHNT and CDR2 as YENEEA. The CDR3 runs 14 residues. V dropped 5 bases and J dropped 1; count of bases not matched to a gene: 4. The CDR3 bases are TGTGCCAGCAGCCCCAGGACAGGGAACACTGAAGCTTTCTTT. Translating gives CASSPRTGNTEAFF.

V usage is TRBV5-1 and J usage is TRBJ2-1, with 8 positions matching TRBD2. J lost 6 bases, V lost 0 bases, and 11 bases had no gene match. Per the germline V gene, CDR1 is SGHRS and CDR2 is YFSETQ. The CDR3 contains 17 residues. CDR3 region: CASSLAGGPSGGNEQFF. The CDR3, as DNA: TGCGCCAGCAGCTTGGCGGGAGGGCCTTCGGGTGGCAATGAGCAGTTCTTC.

J is TRBJ2-1 and V is TRBV2, with TRBD2 identical over 10 bases. The germline gives CDR1 SNHLY, CDR2 FYNNEI. After removal of 10 bases from V and 5 bases from J, the junction contained 8 bases not matched to a gene. The CDR3 contains 14 residues. For the CDR3, the DNA is TGTGCCACCACCTCTAGCGGGAGTAACAATGAGCAGTTCTTC. This gives the protein CATTSSGSNNEQFF.

The chain recombines TRBV30 with TRBJ1-2; D call uncertain. This CDR3 is built from 14 residues. Germline values: CDR1 GTSNPN, CDR2 SVGIG (reference sequence). The V end lost 1 base, the J end lost 4 bases, and 13 bases lay between the germline ends. CDR3 DNA: TGTGCCTGGAGTGGGCAGAATAGCTTCTATGGCTACACCTTC. Translating it yields CAWSGQNSFYGYTF.

The chain combines TRBV19 with TRBJ1-4, with TRBD1 identical over 8 bases. Germline lookup yields CDR1 LNHDA and CDR2 SQIVND (reference sequence). V was pared by 5 bases and J by 8 bases, with 7 bases of the junction left unmatched. There are 14 residues in the CDR3. The DNA of the CDR3 is TGTGCCAGTAGTTTCTCCAGGGGGCGCGAAAAACTGTTTTTT. Its protein is CASSFSRGREKLFF.

The rearrangement joins TRBV6-1 to TRBJ1-4; D gene uncertain. CDR3 size: 15 residues. Germline loops: CDR1 MNHNS, CDR2 SASEGT. Trimming stripped 2 bases from V and 6 bases from J, with 13 bases between. The CDR3 loop is CASSESEGLYEKLFF. The CDR3 region has the DNA TGTGCCAGCAGTGAATCAGAGGGTTTATATGAAAAACTGTTTTTT.

The rearrangement uses TRBV2 and TRBJ1-5; tentative D call: TRBD1 (5 bases). This CDR3 is built from 15 residues. Germline V gene lookup returns CDR1 SNHLY and CDR2 FYNNEI. V dropped 3 bases and J dropped 2 bases, with 11 bases sitting between them. CDR3 sequence: CASSEQGGGNQPQHF. The CDR3 DNA reads as TGTGCCAGCAGTGAGCAGGGAGGGGGCAATCAGCCCCAGCATTTT. The variable domain in full, completed from reference TRBV2 and TRBJ1-5, reads EPEVTQTPSHQVTQMGQEVILRCVPISNHLYFYWYRQILGQKVEFLVSFYNNEISEKSEIFDDQFSVERPDGSNFTLKIRSTKLEDSAMYFCASSEQGGGNQPQHFGDGTRLSIL.

The table lists this clone with a few counts. This chain joins TRBV11-3 and TRBJ1-1; 7 bases align to TRBD1. The CDR3 sequence is 14 residues long. V was clipped by 5 bases and J by 7 bases; unmatched bases: 10. From germline, CDR1 is SGHNT and CDR2 YENEEA. CDR3 residues: CASSPGTRGDEAFF. CDR3 coding DNA: TGTGCCAGCAGCCCCGGGACCAGGGGGGATGAAGCTTTCTTT.

The chain joins TRBV28 to TRBJ1-3, with 8 bases identical to TRBD1. This CDR3 region has 18 residues. V shed 2 bases and J 2 bases; nucleotides not matched to a gene: 11. The germline V gene encodes CDR1 MDHEN and CDR2 SYDVKM. The CDR3 sequence is CASSLPLGQGNPGNTIYF. The CDR3 region has the DNA TGTGCCAGCAGTTTACCCCTCGGACAGGGTAATCCTGGAAACACCATATATTTT.

The chain links TRBV5-4 to TRBJ2-5, with TRBD2 identical over 8 bases. Trimming cost V 0 bases and J 9 bases; bases outside gene matches: 7. This CDR3 is 14 amino acids long. Germline V CDR1 and CDR2: SGHNT, YYREEE (reference sequence). The CDR3 region is CASSLGGGLMAQYF. In DNA, the CDR3 is TGTGCCAGCAGCTTGGGCGGGGGGCTCATGGCCCAGTACTTC.